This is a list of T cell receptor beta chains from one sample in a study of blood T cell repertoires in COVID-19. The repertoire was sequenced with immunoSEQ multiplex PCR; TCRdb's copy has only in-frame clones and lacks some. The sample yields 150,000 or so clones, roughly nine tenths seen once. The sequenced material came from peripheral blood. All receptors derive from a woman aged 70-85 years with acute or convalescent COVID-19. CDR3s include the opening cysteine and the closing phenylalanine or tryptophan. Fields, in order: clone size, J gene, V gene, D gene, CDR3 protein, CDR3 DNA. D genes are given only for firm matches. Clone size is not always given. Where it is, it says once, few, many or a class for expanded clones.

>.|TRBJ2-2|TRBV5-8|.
CASSRTVGELFF
TGTGCCAGCAGCCGGACAGTAGGGGAGCTGTTTTTT
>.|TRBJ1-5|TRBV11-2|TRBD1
CASSLGRGYQPQHF
TGTGCCAGCAGCTTAGGCAGGGGGTATCAGCCCCAGCATTTT
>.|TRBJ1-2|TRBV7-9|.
CASSLSQLNNYGYTF
TGTGCCAGCAGCTTGTCTCAGTTGAATAACTATGGCTACACCTTC
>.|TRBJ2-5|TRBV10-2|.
CASSGLGGGRTKETQYF
TGCGCCAGCAGTGGCCTGGGCGGGGGCCGAACTAAAGAGACCCAGTACTTC
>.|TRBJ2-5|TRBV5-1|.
CASSPNLSQETQYF
TGCGCCAGCAGCCCCAACCTAAGCCAAGAGACCCAGTACTTC
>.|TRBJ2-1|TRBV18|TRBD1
CASSPPGQGVVNEQFF
TGTGCCAGCTCACCACCGGGACAGGGCGTCGTCAATGAGCAGTTCTTC
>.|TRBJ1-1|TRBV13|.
CASSLGQGREAFF
TGTGCCAGCAGCTTAGGACAGGGTCGTGAAGCTTTCTTT
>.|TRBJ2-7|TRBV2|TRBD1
CASRKGQAGVYEQYF
TGTGCCAGCAGAAAAGGACAGGCCGGAGTCTACGAGCAGTACTTC
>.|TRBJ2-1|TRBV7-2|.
CASSFAASPPNEQFF
TGTGCCAGCAGCTTTGCAGCGAGCCCTCCCAATGAGCAGTTCTTC
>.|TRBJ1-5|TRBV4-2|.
CASSQDRVGGNQPQHF
TGTGCCAGCAGCCAAGATCGGGTAGGAGGTAATCAGCCCCAGCATTTT
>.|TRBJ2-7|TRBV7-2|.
CASSTRGTGYEQYF
TGTGCCAGCAGCACCCGAGGAACCGGTTACGAGCAGTACTTC
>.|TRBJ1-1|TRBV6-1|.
CASSDAPGRGNTEAFF
TGTGCCAGCAGTGATGCCCCGGGGCGGGGGAACACTGAAGCTTTCTTT
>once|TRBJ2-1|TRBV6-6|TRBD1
CASSGQGAIQEQFF
TGTGCCAGCAGTGGACAGGGGGCTATACAGGAGCAGTTCTTC